These 27 T cell receptor beta chains share one sample of origin, sequenced in a study of T cells in localized non-small cell lung cancer. TCRdb keeps only in-frame clones here, not all; method: immunoSEQ multiplex PCR. The sample holds 2,500 to 3,000 clones, 20% to 30% seen once. Sequenced here: normal lung tissue next to the tumor, sampled before any cancer treatment. These receptors came from a man aged 35 to 70 with stage II lung adenocarcinoma.

This clone is labeled medium-sized. The chain carries TRBV4-1 and TRBJ2-2; 9 bases line up with TRBD2. J was trimmed by 0 bases and V by 1 base; bases with no gene match: 0. From germline, CDR1 is MGHRA and CDR2 YSYEKL. This CDR3 has 16 amino acids. CDR3 sequence (DNA): TGCGCCAGCAGCCAAGCTAGCGGGGCGAACACCGGGGAGCTGTTTTTT. Its translation: CASSQASGANTGELFF.

This clone showed up just a few times. This chain connects TRBV11-3 to TRBJ1-6; D is unresolved. Between the trimmed V and J ends, which lost 1 base and 7 bases, there was a span of 11 bases. This CDR3 region has 15 residues. Germline V CDR1 and CDR2: SGHNT, YENEEA. This chain's CDR3 is CASSLVFGRNSPLHF. In DNA, the CDR3 is TGTGCCAGCAGCTTAGTTTTTGGCAGGAATTCACCCCTCCACTTT.

The gene calls are TRBV9 and TRBJ2-5; 13 positions agree with TRBD2. The length of the CDR3 is 16 residues. V lost 5 bases and J lost 7; bases outside the gene matches: 11. Germline lookup yields CDR1 SGDLS and CDR2 YYNGEE. The DNA of the CDR3 is TGTGCCAGCAGTGATCCCGGGACTAGCGGGGCGGGGACCCAGTACTTC. Translated: CASSDPGTSGAGTQYF.

The chain uses TRBV11-3 and TRBJ1-1, with D maybe TRBD1 (5 bases). Germline V gives CDR1 SGHNT, CDR2 YENEEA. The CDR3 has 14 amino acids. V was pared by 5 bases and J by 1 base, with 11 bases between. The DNA of the CDR3 is TGTGCCAGCAGCCCCCGGGGCAGGAACACTGAAGCTTTCTTT. Translation gives CASSPRGRNTEAFF.

By sample share, this clone is medium-sized. This chain links TRBV6-8 with TRBJ2-2, with D maybe TRBD2 (6 bases). The CDR3 spans 14 residues. The germline V gene encodes CDR1 MNHGY and CDR2 SAAAGT. V lost 5 bases and J lost 3, with 10 bases in between. The CDR3 coding sequence is TGTGCCAGCAGTCCAGGAGGGTACACCGGGGAGCTGTTTTTT. Translation gives CASSPGGYTGELFF.

This clone appeared a few times. The gene calls are TRBV7-2 and TRBJ2-6, with no clear D. Trimming took 8 bases from V and 4 from J, leaving 9 bases between them. Germline V gene data show CDR1 as SGHTA and CDR2 as FQGNSA. The CDR3 is 13 amino acids. CDR3 region: CASQRTGANVLTF. The CDR3 DNA reads TGTGCCAGCCAAAGGACCGGGGCCAACGTCCTGACTTTC.

The rearrangement joins TRBV29-1 to TRBJ2-1, with D possibly matching TRBD1 (5 bases). CDR1 is SQVTM and CDR2 is ANQGSEA in the germline V gene. Between the trimmed V and J ends, which lost 6 bases and 4 bases, there was a span of 13 bases. The CDR3 is 13 residues long. The CDR3 loop is CSVKADTYNEQFF. The CDR3 nucleotides read TGCAGCGTCAAGGCGGACACTTACAATGAGCAGTTCTTC.

V is TRBV19 and J is TRBJ2-1; 8 bases line up with TRBD1. The CDR3 runs to 15 residues. V lost 5 bases, J lost 8 bases, and 11 bases stayed unmatched. The germline V gene encodes CDR1 LNHDA and CDR2 SQIVND (reference sequence). The CDR3 bases are TGTGCCAGTAGTGGAGATAGACAGGGGACCGATGAGCAGTTCTTC. It encodes CASSGDRQGTDEQFF.

This clone was recorded a few times. The genes are TRBV7-6 and TRBJ1-4, with D unclear. CDR3 length: 14 amino acids. Germline CDR1 reads SGHVS; CDR2 reads FNYEAQ. V lost 3 bases, J lost 0 bases, and 5 bases lay in between. DNA for the CDR3: TGTGCCAGCAGCTTGCGTGCAACTAATGAAAAACTGTTTTTT. This gives the protein CASSLRATNEKLFF.

The chain employs TRBV9 and TRBJ1-1, with D unclear. Germline CDR1 reads SGDLS; CDR2 reads YYNGEE. Trimming shortened V by 0 bases and J by 0 bases, and 3 bases separated the two germline ends. This CDR3 has 13 residues. CDR3: CASSVVLNTEAFF. In DNA, the CDR3 is TGTGCCAGCAGCGTAGTACTGAACACTGAAGCTTTCTTT.

The chain is built from TRBV16 and TRBJ1-1; D gene ambiguous. This CDR3 contains 15 residues. Germline V gene data show CDR1 as KGHSY and CDR2 as FQNENV. The V end lost 2 bases, the J end lost 0 bases, and 10 bases lay between the germline ends. The CDR3: CASSQVSGLNTEAFF. The CDR3 DNA is TGTGCCAGCAGCCAAGTTTCTGGATTGAACACTGAAGCTTTCTTT.

V and J are TRBV14 and TRBJ1-1; no definite D call. V was clipped by 0 bases and J by 4 bases, with 15 bases between them. The CDR3 runs 16 residues. Germline CDR1 is SGHDN and CDR2 is FVKESK. In DNA, the CDR3 is TGTGCCAGCAGCCAAGATCAAAGGTTTTGGGGCACTGAAGCTTTCTTT. It translates to CASSQDQRFWGTEAFF.

The rearrangement links TRBV29-1 to TRBJ1-4; D is unclear. The germline gives CDR1 SQVTM, CDR2 ANQGSEA. The CDR3 is made up of 12 amino acids. Trimming took off 6 bases at V and 7 bases at J, with 12 bases between the two ends. The CDR3 nucleotides are TGCAGCGTCCTGGGATCGGGTGAAAAACTGTTTTTT. As protein: CSVLGSGEKLFF.

This chain connects TRBV1 to TRBJ2-3; the table assigns TRBD1, which was not confirmed against the DNA. TRBV1 is designated a pseudogene. CDR3 length: 16 amino acids. This chain's CDR3 is CASSQEQSLSTDTQYF. CDR3 in DNA: TGCGCCAGCAGCCAAGAACAGAGTCTTAGCACAGATACGCAGTATTTT.

The chain has TRBV28 and TRBJ1-1; 10 bases are a match to TRBD1. Germline V lookup: CDR1 MDHEN, CDR2 SYDVKM. This CDR3 has 15 amino acids. Unmatched junction bases numbered 6, after V lost 5 bases and J lost 3 bases. The CDR3 nucleotides read TGTGCCAGCAGTCGACAGGGGGCCGGGGACACTGAAGCTTTCTTT. It is translated as CASSRQGAGDTEAFF.

V usage is TRBV30 and J usage is TRBJ1-4, with a tentative D call TRBD1 (5 bases). Germline CDR1 is GTSNPN and CDR2 is SVGIG (reference sequence). Deletions cut 0 bases from V and 8 bases from J, with 10 bases between. The CDR3 sequence is 13 residues long. The CDR3 coding sequence is TGTGCCTGGAGTGTGCAGGGTAGCGAAAAACTGTTTTTT. This gives the protein CAWSVQGSEKLFF.

A few counts support this clone. The rearrangement uses TRBV11-3 and TRBJ1-6; possible D gene TRBD1, 5 bases. CDR3 size: 16 residues. Germline V gene lookup returns CDR1 SGHNT and CDR2 YENEEA. Trimming cost V 5 bases and J 4 bases, with 15 bases left between them. In DNA form, the CDR3 reads TGTGCCAGCAGCCCCACGGGGGATCCTTATAATTCACCCCTCCACTTT. Encoded protein: CASSPTGDPYNSPLHF.

This chain connects TRBV14 to TRBJ2-7; D not certain. The CDR3 has 13 amino acids. Germline loops: CDR1 SGHDN, CDR2 FVKESK. Between the trimmed V and J ends, which lost 4 bases and 6 bases, there was a span of 13 bases. The CDR3 sequence is CASSLTLGSEQYF. The CDR3 region has the DNA TGTGCCAGCAGCCTTACTCTAGGGTCCGAGCAGTACTTC.

CDR3 nucleotide sequence: TGCGCCAGCAGGATGGACAGCGGGGATTCACCCCTCCACTTT. It translates to CASRMDSGDSPLHF. The V gene is TRBV10-2, the J gene TRBJ1-6, with D perhaps matching TRBD1 (6 bases). Between the trimmed V and J ends, which lost 6 bases and 8 bases, there was a span of 14 bases. The CDR3 runs to 14 residues. Germline V lookup: CDR1 WSHSY, CDR2 SAAADI.

This clone was observed a handful of times. The chain recombines TRBV6-8 with TRBJ1-1; weak D call: TRBD1 (6 bases). The CDR3 is 12 residues long. Germline V CDR1 and CDR2: MNHGY, SAAAGT. Between the trimmed V and J ends, which lost 8 bases and 8 bases, there was a span of 15 bases. CDR3 sequence (DNA): TGTGCCAGCGGTACAGGGCCGGGGGAAGCTTTCTTT. Its translation is CASGTGPGEAFF.

The chain recombines TRBV11-3 with TRBJ2-1; possible D gene TRBD2, 5 bases. The CDR3 totals 15 residues. Germline assignment: CDR1 SGHNT and CDR2 YENEEA. Deletions cut 3 bases from V and 4 bases from J, with 13 bases between. CDR3: CASSFRRLSYNEQFF. The CDR3 DNA follows: TGTGCCAGCAGCTTTAGGAGGTTATCTTACAATGAGCAGTTCTTC. Full variable domain (remainder filled in from reference TRBV11-3 and TRBJ2-1): EAGVVQSPRYKIIEKKQPVAFWCNPISGHNTLYWYLQNLGQGPELLIRYENEEAVDDSQLPKDRFSAERLKGVDSTLKIQPAELGDSAVYLCASSFRRLSYNEQFFGPGTRLTVL.

In this sample, this clone turned up a few times. The chain employs TRBV11-3 and TRBJ1-6; 7 nucleotides line up with TRBD1. Germline lookup yields CDR1 SGHNT and CDR2 YENEEA. With 2 bases clipped from V and 6 bases from J, the junction kept 4 bases outside the gene matches. The CDR3 sequence is 15 residues long. The CDR3 is CASSLWDSLNSPLHF. Here the CDR3 DNA reads TGTGCCAGCAGCTTATGGGACAGCCTTAATTCACCCCTCCACTTT.

The chain carries TRBV19 and TRBJ2-2; TRBD2 matches 11 bases. The CDR3 contains 16 residues. With 6 bases clipped from V and 0 bases from J, the junction kept 3 bases outside the gene matches. The germline V gene has CDR1 LNHDA and CDR2 SQIVND (reference sequence). The DNA of the CDR3 is TGTGCCAGTAGAGTTAGCGGGGGGGCGAACACCGGGGAGCTGTTTTTT. It codes for CASRVSGGANTGELFF.

By share, this clone counts as medium-sized (0.01 to 0.1%). The chain carries TRBV1 and TRBJ1-5. TRBV1 is a listed pseudogene. The length of the CDR3 is 15 residues. In DNA, the CDR3 is TGCGCCAGCAGCCAAGCCAGGGCGGGAAATCAGCCCCAGCATTTT. It specifies CASSQARAGNQPQHF.

The chain employs TRBV9 and TRBJ1-4, with D hard to call. The germline CDR1 and CDR2 sequences are SGDLS and YYNGEE. Trimming stripped 0 bases from V and 0 bases from J, with 9 bases between. The CDR3 is made up of 16 amino acids. Written as DNA, the CDR3 is TGTGCCAGCAGCGTAGGAAGGGTTGCAACTAATGAAAAACTGTTTTTT. Its protein product is CASSVGRVATNEKLFF.

This clone was observed a few times. J is TRBJ2-2 and V is TRBV5-1; D is possibly TRBD1 (6 bases). Between the trimmed V and J ends, which lost 5 bases and 4 bases, there was a span of 18 bases. The germline gives CDR1 SGHRS, CDR2 YFSETQ. The CDR3 consists of 16 residues. Here the CDR3 DNA reads TGCGCCAGCAGTCGGGTAAACCAGGGGAGCACCGGGGAGCTGTTTTTT. Protein product: CASSRVNQGSTGELFF.

The gene calls are TRBV19 and TRBJ2-7; perhaps TRBD1 as D (6 bases). The CDR3 is made up of 13 amino acids. V shed 0 bases and J shed 4 bases, with 7 bases lying between them. Per germline, CDR1 LNHDA and CDR2 SQIVND (reference sequence). The CDR3 is CASSIEGAYEQYF. CDR3 nucleotides: TGTGCCAGTAGTATAGAGGGGGCGTACGAGCAGTACTTC.